The 8 T cell receptor beta chains below all came from one sample that was sequenced in a study of Graves' ophthalmopathy and Graves' hyperthyroidism. Scientists amplified the TCR beta CDR3 regions from RNA transcripts. RT-PCR was first run with HTBI primers, then multiplex PCR in a second round. TCRdb ran MiXCR on the multiplex PCR reads and lists one entry per CDR3 protein. The repertoire has roughly 160,000 distinct CDR3 sequences, roughly 37% of them found once; the top ten carry under 6.5%. Input material: peripheral blood. All receptors come from a middle-aged woman with Graves' ophthalmopathy.

CDR3 protein: CASRGGPTVYYGYTF. The DNA of the CDR3 is TGTGCCAGCAGGGGGGGACCGACAGTTTACTATGGCTACACCTTC. This chain connects TRBV7-2 to TRBJ1-2; D possibly corresponds to TRBD1 (5 bases). V was clipped by 6 bases and J by 3 bases, with 17 bases between them. The CDR3 is made up of 15 amino acids. In germline, CDR1 is SGHTA, CDR2 FQGNSA.

This clonotype was detected ten times or more. V and J are TRBV12-3 or TRBV12-4 and TRBJ2-5; D is uncertain. The CDR3 sequence is 13 residues long. Trimming removed 6 bases from V and 4 bases from J, with 12 bases in between. This CDR3 is CASSPGRTETQYF. Here the CDR3 DNA reads TGTGCCAGCAGCCCCGGACGGACAGAGACCCAGTACTTC.

The sample holds many counts of this clonotype. The chain couples TRBV11-2 to TRBJ2-7; 10 bases map to TRBD2. Germline CDR1 is SGHAT and CDR2 is FQNNGV. With 2 bases clipped from V and 2 bases from J, the junction kept 6 bases outside the gene matches. The CDR3 spans 16 residues. In DNA, the CDR3 is TGTGCCAGCAGCTTAAGAGAAGCGGGAGGGACCTACGAGCAGTACTTC. This translates into CASSLREAGGTYEQYF.

This rearrangement joins TRBV12-3 or TRBV12-4 to TRBJ2-5; the D gene is possibly TRBD2 (6 bases). The CDR3 sequence is 13 residues long. The V gene lost 6 bases and the J gene lost 5 bases, with 13 bases spanning the gap. The CDR3 sequence: CASRWGVRETQYF. The CDR3 DNA follows: TGTGCCAGCAGATGGGGGGTTCGGGAGACCCAGTACTTC.

This clonotype was detected ten times or more. The chain joins TRBV15 to TRBJ1-1, with TRBD1 as a possible D gene (6 bases). CDR1 is LNHNV, CDR2 YYDKDF, per germline (reference sequence). The CDR3 sequence is 16 residues long. Trimming cost V 0 bases and J 8 bases, with 19 bases left between them. The CDR3 sequence is CATSRDGTWIGTEAFF. CDR3 DNA sequence: TGTGCCACCAGCAGAGATGGAACTTGGATCGGGACAGAAGCTTTCTTT.

CDR3 amino acids: CASSLATRETQYF. The CDR3 DNA reads TGTGCCAGCAGTTTGGCAACAAGGGAGACCCAGTACTTC. This sequence joins TRBV27 and TRBJ2-5; D remains ambiguous. The V and J ends lost 3 bases and 5 bases respectively, with 10 bases between them. This CDR3 has 13 residues. Germline CDR1 and CDR2: MNHEY and SMNVEV (reference sequence).

This clonotype appeared many times. This chain uses TRBV2 with TRBJ2-2; 8 nucleotides align to TRBD1. The length of the CDR3 is 13 residues. CDR1 SNHLY and CDR2 FYNNEI come from the germline V gene. V lost 5 bases, J lost 6 bases, and 2 bases stayed unmatched. The CDR3 reads CASSRTGPGELFF. CDR3 DNA: TGTGCCAGCAGTCGGACAGGGCCCGGGGAGCTGTTTTTT.

This clonotype appeared once. The V gene is TRBV19, the J gene TRBJ2-7; no reliable D call. The CDR3 consists of 14 residues. The germline CDR1 and CDR2 sequences are LNHDA and SQIVND (reference sequence). V lost 2 bases and J lost 3, with 11 bases in between. CDR3 in DNA: TGTGCCAGTAGTATAACCCACGGAGTCTACGAGCAGTACTTC. As protein: CASSITHGVYEQYF. Filled out from reference TRBV19 and TRBJ2-7, the complete variable domain reads DGGITQSPKYLFRKEGQNVTLSCEQNLNHDAMYWYRQDPGQGLRLIYYSQIVNDFQKGDIAEGYSVSREKKESFPLTVTSAQKNPTAFYLCASSITHGVYEQYFGPGTRLTVT.